The 12 T cell receptor beta chains presented below share a single source sample, sequenced in a study of patients and donors after allogeneic stem cell transplantation. TCRdb redid the calling of the RT-PCR reads with MiXCR, one entry per CDR3 protein. The sample records 900,000 to 1,000,000 distinct CDR3 sequences, more than 15% being singletons. Sequencing was carried out using blood, either unsorted or a sorted T cell fraction (not recorded which). The receptors come from a human donor who was either an allogeneic HSCT recipient or a stem cell or donor lymphocyte infusion donor (not recorded which). It is not recorded whose cells these are; they may come from a transplant donor.

This clonotype has more than one count but fewer than ten. The chain uses TRBV10-3 and TRBJ2-3; 7 bases line up with TRBD2. The ends lost 4 bases at V and 2 bases at J; junction bases unmatched: 9. Per germline, CDR1 ENHRY and CDR2 SYGVKD. This CDR3 is built from 16 residues. The CDR3 spells CAISVRVAGHTDTQYF. CDR3 DNA sequence: TGTGCCATCAGTGTGAGGGTAGCGGGCCACACAGATACGCAGTATTTT.

The chain employs TRBV11-2 and TRBJ2-5; either TRBD1 or TRBD2 may fit D (5 bases each). V was cut by 1 base and J by 5 bases, with 14 bases left in between. This CDR3 is built from 15 residues. The V gene's germline CDR1 is SGHAT and CDR2 FQNNGV. The CDR3 loop is CASSLAGRVGETQYF. The CDR3 region has the DNA TGTGCCAGCAGCTTAGCGGGACGGGTGGGGGAGACCCAGTACTTC.

The table lists this clonotype with many counts. V gene TRBV12-3 or TRBV12-4 combines with J gene TRBJ1-6; 7 nucleotides line up with TRBD1. Trimming removed 5 bases from V and 7 bases from J; junction bases left unmatched: 5. The CDR3 is made up of 14 amino acids. CDR3 residues: CASSTGVWNSPLHF. The CDR3 DNA reads TGTGCCAGCAGTACAGGGGTATGGAATTCACCCCTCCACTTT.

In its sample, this clonotype was seen a few times. The V call is TRBV6-2 or TRBV6-3, the J call TRBJ2-1; D remains unclear. This CDR3 is built from 14 residues. Germline-derived CDR1 and CDR2 are MNHEY and SVGEGT. Deletions cut 5 bases from V and 4 bases from J, with 12 bases between. Here the CDR3 DNA reads TGTGCCAGCAGTGCCGTGAGTTTATACAATGAGCAGTTCTTC. This sequence encodes CASSAVSLYNEQFF.

This clonotype occurred a few times. The chain recombines TRBV5-1 with TRBJ1-3; 7 nucleotides align to TRBD1. The germline V gene encodes CDR1 SGHRS and CDR2 YFSETQ. V lost 4 bases, J lost 0 bases, and 19 bases stayed unmatched. The CDR3 runs 20 residues. CDR3: CASSTKPGTDLRRSGNTIYF. The CDR3, as DNA: TGCGCCAGCAGCACGAAGCCCGGGACAGATCTTCGTCGCTCTGGAAACACCATATATTTT.

This clonotype appeared a few times. This sequence joins TRBV28 and TRBJ2-7; TRBD1 aligns across 8 bases. The V gene end was trimmed by 3 bases and the J gene end by 5 bases; junction bases not matched to a gene: 6. The germline V gene encodes CDR1 MDHEN and CDR2 SYDVKM. The CDR3 spans 14 residues. CDR3 protein: CASSFTGTGHEQYF. As DNA, the CDR3 is TGTGCCAGCAGTTTTACTGGGACAGGCCACGAGCAGTACTTC.

This clonotype was counted between two and nine times. The CDR3, as DNA: TGCGCCACCAAGGGACTAGCGGGAGTTACCGGGGAGCTGTTTTTT. As protein: CATKGLAGVTGELFF. This sequence joins TRBV4-1 and TRBJ2-2, with TRBD2 matching over 14 bases. Germline CDR1 is MGHRA and CDR2 is YSYEKL. V lost 10 bases to trimming and J lost 5 bases; unmatched junction nucleotides: 6. The CDR3 length is 15 residues.

The chain carries TRBV5-1 and TRBJ1-5; D remains unclear. The germline V gene has CDR1 SGHRS and CDR2 YFSETQ. Trimming took 0 bases from V and 4 from J, leaving 11 bases between them. The CDR3 totals 15 residues. CDR3 nucleotide sequence: TGCGCCAGCAGCTTGGGGGAATCGAGGAATCAGCCCCAGCATTTT. It specifies CASSLGESRNQPQHF.

This clonotype was recorded a few times. The V and J genes are TRBV20-1 and TRBJ2-1; perhaps TRBD1 as D (6 bases). The CDR3 is 14 residues long. Germline V lookup: CDR1 DFQATT, CDR2 SNEGSKA (reference sequence). V dropped 6 bases and J dropped 0 bases, with 12 bases sitting between them. The CDR3 protein is CSAHQGGSYNEQFF. CDR3 nucleotide sequence: TGCAGTGCCCACCAAGGGGGCTCCTACAATGAGCAGTTCTTC.

The rearrangement links TRBV28 to TRBJ2-1, with D perhaps being TRBD1 or TRBD2 (6 bases each). Germline loops: CDR1 MDHEN, CDR2 SYDVKM. Trimming stripped 8 bases from V and 4 bases from J, with 15 bases between. This CDR3 spans 14 amino acids. DNA for the CDR3: TGTGCCAGCGCCGACGGGGGCAGTTACAATGAGCAGTTCTTC. It specifies CASADGGSYNEQFF. The complete variable domain, with remaining parts taken from reference TRBV28 and TRBJ2-1, reads DVKVTQSSRYLVKRTGEKVFLECVQDMDHENMFWYRQDPGLGLRLIYFSYDVKMKEKGDIPEGYSVSREKKERFSLILESASTNQTSMYLCASADGGSYNEQFFGPGTRLTVL.

This clonotype was seen a few times. The rearrangement uses TRBV4-1 and TRBJ1-4; 7 nucleotides line up with TRBD1. The V segment lost 4 bases and the J segment 11 bases; nucleotides outside the gene matches: 16. The V gene's germline CDR1 is MGHRA and CDR2 YSYEKL. The CDR3 totals 16 residues. CDR3 nucleotide sequence: TGCGCCAGCAGCCCCTCCGGGACAGTAATCATAGACAAACTGTTTTTT. Translation gives CASSPSGTVIIDKLFF.

In its sample, this clonotype was seen many times. The genes are TRBV5-1 and TRBJ2-2; the D gene is possibly TRBD2 (6 bases). Trimming removed 0 bases from V and 0 bases from J, with 6 bases in between. The CDR3 loop spans 15 amino acids. Germline V gene lookup returns CDR1 SGHRS and CDR2 YFSETQ. This CDR3 reads CASSLGGTNTGELFF. CDR3 bases: TGCGCCAGCAGCTTGGGCGGGACGAACACCGGGGAGCTGTTTTTT.